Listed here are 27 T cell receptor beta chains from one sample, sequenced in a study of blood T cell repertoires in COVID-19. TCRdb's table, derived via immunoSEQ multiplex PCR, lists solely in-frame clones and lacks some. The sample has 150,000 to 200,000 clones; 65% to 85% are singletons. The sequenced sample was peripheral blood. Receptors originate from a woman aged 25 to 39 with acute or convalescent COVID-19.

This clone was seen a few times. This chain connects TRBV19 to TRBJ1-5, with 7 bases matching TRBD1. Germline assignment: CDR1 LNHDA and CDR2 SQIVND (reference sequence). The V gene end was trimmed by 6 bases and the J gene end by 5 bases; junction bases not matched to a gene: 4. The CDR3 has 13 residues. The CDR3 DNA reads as TGTGCCAGTAGCCAGGGGGTTGATCAGCCCCAGCATTTT. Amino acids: CASSQGVDQPQHF.

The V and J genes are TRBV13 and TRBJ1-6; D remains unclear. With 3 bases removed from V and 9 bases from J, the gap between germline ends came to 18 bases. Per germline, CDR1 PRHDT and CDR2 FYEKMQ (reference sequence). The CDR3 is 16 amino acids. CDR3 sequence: CASSLTRFGSISPLHF. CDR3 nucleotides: TGTGCCAGCAGCTTGACGAGGTTTGGGTCGATTTCACCCCTCCACTTT.

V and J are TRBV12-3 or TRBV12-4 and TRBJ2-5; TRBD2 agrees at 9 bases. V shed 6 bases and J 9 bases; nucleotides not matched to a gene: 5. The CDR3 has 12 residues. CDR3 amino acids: CASRPVAGAQYF. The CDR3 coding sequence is TGTGCCAGCAGGCCCGTAGCGGGGGCCCAGTACTTC.

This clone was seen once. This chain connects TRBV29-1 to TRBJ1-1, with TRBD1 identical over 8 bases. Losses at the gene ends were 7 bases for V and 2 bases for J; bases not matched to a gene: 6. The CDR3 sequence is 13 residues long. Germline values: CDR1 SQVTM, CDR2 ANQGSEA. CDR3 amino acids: CSGLTGVNTEAFF. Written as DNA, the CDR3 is TGCAGCGGATTGACAGGGGTTAACACTGAAGCTTTCTTT.

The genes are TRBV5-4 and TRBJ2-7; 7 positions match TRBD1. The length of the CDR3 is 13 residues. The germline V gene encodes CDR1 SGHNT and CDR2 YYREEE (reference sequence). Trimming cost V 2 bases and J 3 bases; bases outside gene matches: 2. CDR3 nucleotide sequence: TGTGCCAGCAGCTTCCCAGGGGGCTACGAGCAGTACTTC. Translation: CASSFPGGYEQYF.

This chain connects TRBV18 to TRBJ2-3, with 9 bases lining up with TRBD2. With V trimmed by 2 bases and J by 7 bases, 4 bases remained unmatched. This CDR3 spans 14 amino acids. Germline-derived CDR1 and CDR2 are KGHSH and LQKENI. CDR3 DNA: TGTGCCAGCTCACCAGCGGGGGGGCTAAATACGCAGTATTTT. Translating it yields CASSPAGGLNTQYF.

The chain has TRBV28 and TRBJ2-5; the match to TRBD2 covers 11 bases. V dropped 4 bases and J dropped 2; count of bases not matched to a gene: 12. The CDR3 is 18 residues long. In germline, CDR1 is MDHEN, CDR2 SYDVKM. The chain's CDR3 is CASSSPGLTSGAQETQYF. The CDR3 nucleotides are TGTGCCAGCAGTTCTCCCGGATTGACTAGCGGGGCACAAGAGACCCAGTACTTC. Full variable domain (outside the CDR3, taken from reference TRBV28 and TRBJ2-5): DVKVTQSSRYLVKRTGEKVFLECVQDMDHENMFWYRQDPGLGLRLIYFSYDVKMKEKGDIPEGYSVSREKKERFSLILESASTNQTSMYLCASSSPGLTSGAQETQYFGPGTRLLVL.

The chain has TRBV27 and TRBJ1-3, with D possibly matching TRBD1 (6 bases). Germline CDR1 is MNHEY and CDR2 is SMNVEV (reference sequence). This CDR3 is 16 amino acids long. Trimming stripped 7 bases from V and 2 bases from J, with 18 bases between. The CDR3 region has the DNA TGTGCCAGCATGGGACAAAGAACTAGGACTGGAAACACCATATATTTT. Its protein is CASMGQRTRTGNTIYF.

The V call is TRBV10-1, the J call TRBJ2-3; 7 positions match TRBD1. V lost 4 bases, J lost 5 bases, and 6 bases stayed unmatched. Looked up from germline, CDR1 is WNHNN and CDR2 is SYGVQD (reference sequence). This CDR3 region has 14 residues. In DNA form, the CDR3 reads TGCGCCAGCAGTGGAAACAGGGGAAGAGATACGCAGTATTTT. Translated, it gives CASSGNRGRDTQYF.

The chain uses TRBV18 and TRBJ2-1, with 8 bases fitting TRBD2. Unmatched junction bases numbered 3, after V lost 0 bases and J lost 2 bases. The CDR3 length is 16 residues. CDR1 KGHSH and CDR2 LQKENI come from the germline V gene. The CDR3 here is CASSPPSSGPYNEQFF. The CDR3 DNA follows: TGTGCCAGCTCACCACCTTCTAGCGGGCCCTACAATGAGCAGTTCTTC.

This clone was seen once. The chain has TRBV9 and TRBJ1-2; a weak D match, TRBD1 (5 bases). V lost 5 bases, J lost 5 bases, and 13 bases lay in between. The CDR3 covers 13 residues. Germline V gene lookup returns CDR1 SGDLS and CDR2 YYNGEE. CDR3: CASSSGTAYGYTF. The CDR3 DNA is TGTGCCAGCAGTTCGGGGACTGCATATGGCTACACCTTC.

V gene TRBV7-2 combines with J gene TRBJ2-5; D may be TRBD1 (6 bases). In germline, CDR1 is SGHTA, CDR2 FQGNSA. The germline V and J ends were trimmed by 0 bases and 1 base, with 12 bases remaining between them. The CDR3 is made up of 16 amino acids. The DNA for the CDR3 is TGTGCCAGCAGCTTAGCGGGCAGGGGACCCCAAGAGACCCAGTACTTC. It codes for CASSLAGRGPQETQYF.

The CDR3 protein is CASGVRSSSGNTIYF. CDR3 bases: TGTGCTAGTGGGGTCAGGTCCTCTTCTGGAAACACCATATATTTT. The chain has TRBV12-5 and TRBJ1-3; D is unclear. Trimming stripped 6 bases from V and 1 base from J, with 13 bases between. From germline, CDR1 is LGHNT and CDR2 FRNRAP. This CDR3 contains 15 residues. Full variable domain (remainder filled in from reference TRBV12-5 and TRBJ1-3): DARVTQTPRHKVTEMGQEVTMRCQPILGHNTVFWYRQTMMQGLELLAYFRNRAPLDDSGMPKDRFSAEMPDATLATLKIQPSEPRDSAVYFCASGVRSSSGNTIYFGEGSWLTVV.

The CDR3, as DNA: TGTGCCAGCAGCTTAGCAGGTGGACAGGGGGTCCACGAGCAGTACTTC. It is translated as CASSLAGGQGVHEQYF. V usage is TRBV7-9 and J usage is TRBJ2-7; TRBD1 matches at 10 bases. CDR1 is SEHNR, CDR2 FQNEAQ, per germline (reference sequence). Trimming removed 0 bases from V and 5 bases from J; junction bases left unmatched: 7. This CDR3 region has 16 residues.

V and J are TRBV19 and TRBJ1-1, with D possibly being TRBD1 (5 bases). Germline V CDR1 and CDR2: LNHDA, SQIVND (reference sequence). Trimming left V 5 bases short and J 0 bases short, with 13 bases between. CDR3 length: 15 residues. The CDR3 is CASSGPTGLNTEAFF. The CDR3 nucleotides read TGTGCCAGTAGTGGTCCCACAGGCCTGAACACTGAAGCTTTCTTT.

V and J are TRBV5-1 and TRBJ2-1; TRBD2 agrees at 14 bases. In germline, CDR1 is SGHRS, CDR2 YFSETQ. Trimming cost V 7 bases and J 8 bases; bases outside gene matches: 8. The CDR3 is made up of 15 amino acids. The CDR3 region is CASGGTSGSMDEQFF. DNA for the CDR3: TGCGCCAGCGGGGGGACTAGCGGGAGTATGGATGAGCAGTTCTTC.

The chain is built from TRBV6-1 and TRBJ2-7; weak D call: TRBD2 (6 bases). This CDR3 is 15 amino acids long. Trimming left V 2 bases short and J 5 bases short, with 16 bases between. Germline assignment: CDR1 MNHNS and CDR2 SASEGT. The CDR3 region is CASSELAGGVDEQYF. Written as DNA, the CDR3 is TGTGCCAGCAGTGAATTGGCCGGAGGGGTTGACGAGCAGTACTTC.

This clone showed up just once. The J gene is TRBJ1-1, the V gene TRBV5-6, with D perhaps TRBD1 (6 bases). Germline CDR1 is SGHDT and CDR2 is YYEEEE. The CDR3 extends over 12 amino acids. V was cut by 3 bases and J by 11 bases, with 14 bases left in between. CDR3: CASSSQGLGAFF. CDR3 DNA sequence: TGTGCCAGCAGCTCACAGGGATTAGGGGCTTTCTTT.

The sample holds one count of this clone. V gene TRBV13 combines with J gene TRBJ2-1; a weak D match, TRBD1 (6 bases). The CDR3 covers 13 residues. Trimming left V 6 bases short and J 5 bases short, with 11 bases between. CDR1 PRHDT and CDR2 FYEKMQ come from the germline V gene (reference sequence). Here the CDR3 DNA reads TGTGCCAGCAGTTCCGGACAGAACAATGAGCAGTTCTTC. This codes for CASSSGQNNEQFF.

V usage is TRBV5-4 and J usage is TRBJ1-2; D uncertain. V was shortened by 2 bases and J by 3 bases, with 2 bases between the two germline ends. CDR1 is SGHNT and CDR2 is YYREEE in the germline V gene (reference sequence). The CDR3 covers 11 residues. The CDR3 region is CASSFDYGYTF. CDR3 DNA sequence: TGTGCCAGCAGCTTCGACTATGGCTACACCTTC. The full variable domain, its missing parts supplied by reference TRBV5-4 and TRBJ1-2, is ETGVTQSPTHLIKTRGQQVTLRCSSQSGHNTVSWYQQALGQGPQFIFQYYREEENGRGNFPPRFSGLQFPNYSSELNVNALELDDSALYLCASSFDYGYTFGSGTRLTVV.

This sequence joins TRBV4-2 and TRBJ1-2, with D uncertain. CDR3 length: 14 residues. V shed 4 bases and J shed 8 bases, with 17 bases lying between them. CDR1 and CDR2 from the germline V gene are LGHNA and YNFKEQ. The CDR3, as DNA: TGTGCCAGCAGCCCCCCGGATAGGAGGGAGGGCTACACCTTC. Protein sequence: CASSPPDRREGYTF.

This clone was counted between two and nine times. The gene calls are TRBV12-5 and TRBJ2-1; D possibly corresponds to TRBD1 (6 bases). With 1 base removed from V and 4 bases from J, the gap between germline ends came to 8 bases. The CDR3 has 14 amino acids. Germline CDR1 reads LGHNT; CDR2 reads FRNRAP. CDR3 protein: CASGLGQVYNEQFF. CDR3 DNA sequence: TGTGCTAGTGGTTTGGGACAGGTTTACAATGAGCAGTTCTTC.

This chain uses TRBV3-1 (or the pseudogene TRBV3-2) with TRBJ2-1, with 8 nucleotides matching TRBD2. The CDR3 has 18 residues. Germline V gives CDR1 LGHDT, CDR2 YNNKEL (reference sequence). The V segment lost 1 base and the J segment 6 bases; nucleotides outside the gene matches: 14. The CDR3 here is CASSQGASGSLIGNEQFF. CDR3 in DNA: TGTGCCAGCAGCCAAGGGGCGAGCGGGAGCCTAATTGGCAATGAGCAGTTCTTC.

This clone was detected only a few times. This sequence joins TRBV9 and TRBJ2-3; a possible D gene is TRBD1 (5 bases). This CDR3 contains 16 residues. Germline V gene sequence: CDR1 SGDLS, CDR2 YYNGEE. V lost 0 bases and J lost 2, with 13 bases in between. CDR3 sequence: CASSVGQSFITDTQYF. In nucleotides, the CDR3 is TGTGCCAGCAGCGTAGGACAGTCTTTTATCACAGATACGCAGTATTTT.

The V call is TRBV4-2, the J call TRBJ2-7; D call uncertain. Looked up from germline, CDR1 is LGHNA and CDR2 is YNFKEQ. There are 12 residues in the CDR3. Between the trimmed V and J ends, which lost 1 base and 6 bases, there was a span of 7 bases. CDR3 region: CASSQVTGEQYF. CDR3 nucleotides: TGTGCCAGCAGCCAAGTGACGGGCGAGCAGTACTTC.

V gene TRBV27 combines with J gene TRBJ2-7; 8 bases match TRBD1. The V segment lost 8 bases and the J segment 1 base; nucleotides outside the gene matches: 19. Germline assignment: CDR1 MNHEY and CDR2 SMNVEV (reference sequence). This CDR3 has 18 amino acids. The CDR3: CASVPTYLLTGVSYEQYF. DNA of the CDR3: TGTGCCAGCGTTCCCACATACCTGCTGACAGGGGTGTCCTACGAGCAGTACTTC.

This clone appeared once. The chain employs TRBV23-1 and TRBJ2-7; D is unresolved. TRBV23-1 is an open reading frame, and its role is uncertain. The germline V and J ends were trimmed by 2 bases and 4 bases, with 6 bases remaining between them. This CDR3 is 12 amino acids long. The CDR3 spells CASSQERYEQYF. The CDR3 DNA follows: TGCGCCAGCAGTCAAGAGAGATACGAGCAGTACTTC.